What follows are 5 T cell receptor beta chains derived from one specimen sequenced in a study of CD8+ T cells in alopecia areata. Regarding treatment: oral pan-JAK inhibitor, 5-10 mg twice daily. cDNA reverse transcribed from extracted RNA served as the sequencing template. Data came from immunoSEQ multiplex PCR; TCRdb stores just in-frame clones and leaves some out. The repertoire has 150,000 to 200,000 clones, less than 70% of them found once; the top ten carry roughly 0.85%. The sample was CD4+ T cells sorted from blood, taken at week 4, from a patient treated with tofacitinib. These receptors came from a human donor with alopecia areata.

The gene calls are TRBV5-4 and TRBJ2-5; 9 bases agree with TRBD2. The V and J ends lost 6 bases and 0 bases, in that order; junction bases with no gene match: 0. CDR1 SGHNT and CDR2 YYREEE come from the germline V gene (reference sequence). The CDR3 loop spans 13 amino acids. CDR3 sequence (DNA): TGTGCCAGCAAGCGGGGGGACCAAGAGACCCAGTACTTC. Its translation is CASKRGDQETQYF.

This clone was detected only once. The chain links TRBV4-3 to TRBJ2-3; D uncertain. V was shortened by 1 base and J by 2 bases, with 10 bases between the two germline ends. Germline CDR1 is LGHNA and CDR2 is YSLEER. This CDR3 is built from 15 residues. The CDR3 sequence is CASSQVRSFTDTQYF. The CDR3 DNA is TGCGCCAGCAGCCAAGTTAGGTCGTTCACAGATACGCAGTATTTT.

The chain has TRBV30 and TRBJ2-3, with TRBD1 matching over 8 bases. The CDR3 totals 16 residues. J was trimmed by 6 bases and V by 1 base; bases with no gene match: 12. In germline, CDR1 is GTSNPN, CDR2 SVGIG (reference sequence). CDR3 in DNA: TGTGCCTGGAGTGGAGGACAGGGTCTTCGTGGGGATACGCAGTATTTT. Translating gives CAWSGGQGLRGDTQYF.

This chain's CDR3 is CASSNGGGGQPQHF. In DNA, the CDR3 is TGTGCCAGCAGTAACGGGGGGGGAGGTCAGCCCCAGCATTTT. V and J are TRBV18 and TRBJ1-5; weak D call: TRBD1 (5 bases). The CDR3 spans 14 residues. Between the trimmed V and J ends, which lost 8 bases and 6 bases, there was a span of 17 bases. Germline CDR1 reads KGHSH; CDR2 reads LQKENI.

The chain joins TRBV27 to TRBJ1-5; 8 bases map to TRBD1. J gave up 4 bases and V 8 bases, and 7 bases lay outside the gene matches. CDR1 MNHEY and CDR2 SMNVEV come from the germline V gene (reference sequence). This CDR3 spans 14 amino acids. The CDR3 sequence: CASDRTGPNQPQHF. The CDR3 DNA reads as TGTGCCAGCGATCGGACAGGGCCTAATCAGCCCCAGCATTTT.